Sequencing of this T cell receptor (beta chain) was carried out in a study of shared clonotypes between healthy human individuals. The wider study: Every donor yielded three CD4 naive, three CD4 memory, two CD8 naive and one CD8 memory plate. Study-wide results and limits: Represented diversity, genetic and exposure-history alike, was limited by few donors.

Assay used: immunoSEQ multiplex PCR; TCRdb lists only in-frame clones, some missing. The profile shows approximately 740,000 clones, roughly 70% of them singletons. This clone was seen more than once but under ten times. Its antigen is not known. The same CDR3 arises from other DNA sequences in this sample as well. The CDR3 extends over 14 amino acids. Trimming removed 6 bases at V and 1 base at J, with 13 bases between. Germline CDR1 LNHDA, CDR2 SQIVND (reference sequence). CD4+ cells yielded CD45RA+ naive and CD45RA-negative memory subsets. The chain uses TRBV19 and TRBJ2-7; D tentatively fits TRBD1 or TRBD2 (5 bases each). Sequencing was carried out using memory CD4+ T cells sorted from blood. Subset meaning: CD45RA-negative fraction. The receptor's source is a woman in her thirties in good health. CDR3 amino acids: CASSPQGASYEQYF. The CDR3 coding sequence is TGTGCCAGTAGCCCTCAGGGAGCGTCCTACGAGCAGTACTTC.